This TCR beta chain appears in the sequencing data of a study of T-cell reconstitution after alpha-beta-depleted transplantation in children. The CDR3 covers 16 residues. CDR1 is SGHRS, CDR2 YFSETQ, per germline. Trimming removed 2 bases at V and 3 bases at J, with 18 bases between. TCRbeta library preparation incorporated unique molecular identifiers. TCRdb recomputed calls from the PCR reads with MiXCR, one row per CDR3 protein. The sample records 200,000 to 250,000 distinct CDR3 sequences, about 8.4% being singletons. The specimen comprised PBMCs, mostly from graft donor cells, sampled 360 days after TCRalphabeta/CD19-depleted stem cell transplant. V is TRBV5-1 and J is TRBJ2-7; D might be TRBD2 (5 bases). The TCR sequence derives from a male patient aged 2 to 9 who had a stem cell transplant for acute myeloid leukemia, so the T cells may come from the graft donor. CDR3 DNA: TGCGCCAGCAGCTTTTGGCCGACAAGTAGCGTCTACGAGCAGTACGTC. The encoded protein is CASSFWPTSSVYEQYV.